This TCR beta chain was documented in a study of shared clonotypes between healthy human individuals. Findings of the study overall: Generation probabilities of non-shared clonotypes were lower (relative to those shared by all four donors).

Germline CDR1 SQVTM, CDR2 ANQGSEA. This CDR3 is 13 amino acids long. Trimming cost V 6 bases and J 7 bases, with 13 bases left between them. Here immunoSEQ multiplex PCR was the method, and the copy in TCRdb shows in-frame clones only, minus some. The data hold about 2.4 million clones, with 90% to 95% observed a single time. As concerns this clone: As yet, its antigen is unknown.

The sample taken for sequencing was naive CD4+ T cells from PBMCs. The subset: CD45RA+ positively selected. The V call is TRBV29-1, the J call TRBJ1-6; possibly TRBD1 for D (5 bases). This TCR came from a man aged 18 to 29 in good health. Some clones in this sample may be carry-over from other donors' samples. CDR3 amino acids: CSVGTGQNSPLHF. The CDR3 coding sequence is TGCAGCGTAGGGACGGGCCAAAATTCACCCCTCCACTTT.